Given below is one T cell receptor beta chain in context. This sample was included in a study of cytomegalovirus exposure and HLA in healthy donors. Clones were sequenced by immunoSEQ multiplex PCR, and TCRdb holds only the in-frame ones, with some missing. The sample includes 120,000 or so clones, 70% to 90% of them seen just once. The CDR3 spans 14 residues. Looked up from germline, CDR1 is SGHVS and CDR2 is FQNEAQ. V lost 1 base and J 3 bases, leaving 7 bases between the germline ends. Sequenced: PBMCs. The J gene is TRBJ1-5, the V gene TRBV7-8; D gene uncertain. This TCR came from a woman aged 18-30 years in good health and CMV-seronegative. The CDR3, as DNA: TGTGCCAGCAGCTTAGGAGGGTACAATCAGCCCCAGCATTTT. It is translated as CASSLGGYNQPQHF.